The rows below give T cell receptor beta chains drawn from one sample of a study of blood T cell repertoires in COVID-19. Assay: immunoSEQ multiplex PCR; the TCRdb copy retains only in-frame clones and omits some. The sample has under 200,000 clones; 80% to 90% are singletons. The source material was PBMCs or T cells enriched from blood (not recorded which). Source of these receptors: a woman aged 18-29 years who had recovered from COVID-19. The CDR3 runs from the conserved cysteine through the conserved F or W. D genes are given only for firm matches. Not all rows give a size; the values are once, few, many and, for expanded clones, a class.

d_gene,v_gene,abundance,j_gene,CDR3nt,CDR3aa
.,TRBV18,.,TRBJ1-6,TGTGCCAGCTCCGATAGCACAGGGCTAGCCCTCCACTTT,CASSDSTGLALHF
TRBD2,TRBV24-1,.,TRBJ2-2,TGTGCCACCAGTACGCCGGGACTAGCCTACACCGGGGAGCTGTTTTTT,CATSTPGLAYTGELFF
TRBD1,TRBV3-1/TRBV3-2,.,TRBJ1-2,TGTGCCAGCAGCCAAGGGACAGGTCCGAACTATGGCTACACCTTC,CASSQGTGPNYGYTF
.,TRBV27,.,TRBJ2-1,TGTGCCAGCAGTTTATCGAGTCACAATGAGCAGTTCTTC,CASSLSSHNEQFF
.,TRBV7-9,.,TRBJ2-1,TGTGCCAGCAGCTTATTCGGCCAAATGACAGTCGTGTCCTACAATGAGCAGTTCTTC,CASSLFGQMTVVSYNEQFF
TRBD2,TRBV5-1,.,TRBJ2-7,TGCGCCAGCAGCATATCCGGGACTAGCGGAGGCGAGCAGTACTTC,CASSISGTSGGEQYF
TRBD1,TRBV19,.,TRBJ1-1,TGTGCCAGTAGTATTGGGCGGGACAGGGCCAAAGGGGCTTTCTTT,CASSIGRDRAKGAFF
.,TRBV27,.,TRBJ2-7,TGTGCCAGCAGTTTAAACGCGGACAGCTCCTACGAGCAGTACTTC,CASSLNADSSYEQYF
TRBD2,TRBV6-5,.,TRBJ2-7,TGTGCCAGCATGACGGGACTAGGTCTTGGCGAGCAGTACTTC,CASMTGLGLGEQYF
.,TRBV28,.,TRBJ1-5,TGTGCCAGCAGTTTATACGGGGATTCGGGTCAGCCCCAGCATTTT,CASSLYGDSGQPQHF
.,TRBV28,.,TRBJ1-2,TGTGCCAGCAGTTTATCGGGGTCTGGCTACACCTTC,CASSLSGSGYTF
TRBD2,TRBV2,.,TRBJ2-3,TGTGCCAGCAGGGGGGGGATCCGCACAGATACGCAGTATTTT,CASRGGIRTDTQYF
TRBD2,TRBV27,.,TRBJ2-1,TGTGCCAGCAGTTTTCGGGCGGGGGGGCTTAATGAGCAGTTCTTC,CASSFRAGGLNEQFF
.,TRBV2,.,TRBJ2-7,TGTGCCAGCAGCCTAATGTGGGAGCAGTACTTC,CASSLMWEQYF
TRBD2,TRBV4-2,once,TRBJ2-7,TGTGCCAGCAGCTATAAGAGCGGGGGGGCCTACGAGCAGTACTTC,CASSYKSGGAYEQYF
.,TRBV3-1/TRBV3-2,.,TRBJ2-7,TGTGCCAGCAGCCAAGGGAGCTCCTACGAGCAGTACTTC,CASSQGSSYEQYF
.,TRBV6-5,.,TRBJ2-2,TGTGCCAGCAGTTATTACACGAACACCGGGGAGCTGTTTTTT,CASSYYTNTGELFF
TRBD1,TRBV27,.,TRBJ2-7,TGTGCCAGCAGGAGAGAGGGGGCAGGGCCCTACGAGCAGTACTTC,CASRREGAGPYEQYF
TRBD1,TRBV7-2,.,TRBJ1-3,TGTGCCAGCAGCTTTAGGGGGCAGGGACAGTTCTCTGGAAACACCATATATTTT,CASSFRGQGQFSGNTIYF